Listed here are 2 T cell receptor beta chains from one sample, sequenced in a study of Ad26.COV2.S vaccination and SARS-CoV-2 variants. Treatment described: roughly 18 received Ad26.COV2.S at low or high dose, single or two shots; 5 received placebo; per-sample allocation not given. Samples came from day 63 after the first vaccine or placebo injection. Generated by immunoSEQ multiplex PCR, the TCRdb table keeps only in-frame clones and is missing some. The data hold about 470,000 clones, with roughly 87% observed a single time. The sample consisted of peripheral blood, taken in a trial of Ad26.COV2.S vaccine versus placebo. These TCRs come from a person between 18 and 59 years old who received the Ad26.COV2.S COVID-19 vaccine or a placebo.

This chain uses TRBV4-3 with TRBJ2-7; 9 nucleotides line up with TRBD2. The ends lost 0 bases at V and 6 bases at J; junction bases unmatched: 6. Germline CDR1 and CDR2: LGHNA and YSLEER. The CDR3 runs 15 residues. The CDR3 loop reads CASSQDSGRLVEQYF. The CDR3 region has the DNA TGCGCCAGCAGCCAAGATAGCGGGAGATTGGTCGAGCAGTACTTC.

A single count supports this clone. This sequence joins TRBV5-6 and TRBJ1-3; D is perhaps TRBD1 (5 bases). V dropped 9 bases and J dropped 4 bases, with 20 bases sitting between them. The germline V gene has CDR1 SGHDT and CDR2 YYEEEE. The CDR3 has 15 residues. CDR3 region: CATQPTGQGGNTIYF. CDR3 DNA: TGTGCCACTCAGCCAACGGGGCAGGGAGGAAACACCATATATTTT.